What follows are 19 T cell receptor beta chains derived from one specimen sequenced in a study of blood T cell repertoires in COVID-19 (dated by TCRdb to about 2020). The library relied on the immunoSEQ multiplex PCR assay. As stored in TCRdb, this immuneACCESS dataset retains in-frame rearrangements with V and J assigned. A fraction of the clones does not appear; measured against another copy, unresolved V genes explain less than half of the discrepancy, and the remainder lacks a known reason. Recorded for this sample are 150,000 to 200,000 clones; roughly four fifths of them occurred a single time. The top ten clones comprise about 11% of the sample. Specimen: peripheral blood. These receptors were taken from a woman in her thirties or forties with COVID-19, enrolled during active disease.

This clone occurred a few times. The chain recombines TRBV7-9 with TRBJ1-2; 8 bases agree with TRBD1. CDR3 length: 14 residues. Trimming cost V 4 bases and J 6 bases; bases outside gene matches: 7. CDR1 and CDR2 (germline): SEHNR, FQNEAQ (reference sequence). The CDR3 DNA is TGTGCCAGCAGCTCCGGGACAGGATTCAATGGCTACACCTTC. Translation: CASSSGTGFNGYTF. Full variable domain (missing parts from reference TRBV7-9 and TRBJ1-2): DTGVSQNPRHKITKRGQNVTFRCDPISEHNRLYWYRQTLGQGPEFLTYFQNEAQLEKSRLLSDRFSAERPKGSFSTLEIQRTEQGDSAMYLCASSSGTGFNGYTFGSGTRLTVV.

The chain has TRBV7-9 and TRBJ2-2; TRBD1 aligns across 9 bases. The CDR3 has 17 residues. Germline values: CDR1 SEHNR, CDR2 FQNEAQ (reference sequence). With V trimmed by 6 bases and J by 4 bases, 12 bases remained unmatched. CDR3 in amino acids: CASRKDAGTGPTGELFF. Here the CDR3 DNA reads TGTGCCAGCAGGAAAGATGCCGGGACAGGGCCCACCGGGGAGCTGTTTTTT.

The chain employs TRBV19 and TRBJ2-1; perhaps TRBD1 as D (7 bases). This CDR3 is built from 14 residues. With 4 bases removed from V and 6 bases from J, the gap between germline ends came to 13 bases. Germline CDR1 LNHDA, CDR2 SQIVND (reference sequence). For the CDR3, the DNA is TGTGCCAGTAGTAGGGCAGGGGGGACCAATGAGCAGTTCTTC. It is translated as CASSRAGGTNEQFF.

The V gene is TRBV7-3, the J gene TRBJ2-3; 9 bases agree with TRBD1. Germline V gives CDR1 SGHTA, CDR2 FQGTGA. The CDR3 sequence is 15 residues long. The J segment lost 6 bases and the V segment lost 2 bases, leaving 6 bases of the junction unmatched. This CDR3 is CASSLEGTGIDTQYF. The CDR3 DNA follows: TGTGCCAGCAGCTTAGAAGGGACAGGGATCGATACGCAGTATTTT.

This clone was counted only a few times. The chain couples TRBV14 to TRBJ2-1; tentative D call: TRBD1 (6 bases). The CDR3 extends over 16 amino acids. With 1 base removed from V and 7 bases from J, the gap between germline ends came to 17 bases. Germline V lookup: CDR1 SGHDN, CDR2 FVKESK. This CDR3 reads CASSQGVQGGWNEQFF. The CDR3, as DNA: TGTGCCAGCAGCCAAGGGGTACAGGGCGGGTGGAATGAGCAGTTCTTC.

This chain links TRBV7-3 with TRBJ2-5; D is perhaps TRBD1 (6 bases). This CDR3 has 13 amino acids. Trimming pared 5 bases from V and 3 bases from J, leaving 10 bases between. Germline V gene sequence: CDR1 SGHTA, CDR2 FQGTGA. The CDR3, as DNA: TGTGCCAGCAGCCCAAGGACAGAAGAGACCCAGTACTTC. It yields the protein CASSPRTEETQYF. Drawing the rest from reference TRBV7-3 and TRBJ2-5, the complete variable domain is GAGVSQTPSNKVTEKGKYVELRCDPISGHTALYWYRQSLGQGPEFLIYFQGTGAADDSGLPNDRFFAVRPEGSVSTLKIQRTERGDSAVYLCASSPRTEETQYFGPGTRLLVL.

The J gene is TRBJ2-7, the V gene TRBV5-8; D may be TRBD1 (6 bases). The CDR3 is 14 residues long. Germline V gives CDR1 SGHTS, CDR2 YDEGEE. The V and J ends lost 4 bases and 6 bases respectively, with 17 bases between them. The DNA for the CDR3 is TGTGCCAGCAGCCGGGCCCTGAGGGGGTTCGAGCAGTACTTC. Translated, it gives CASSRALRGFEQYF.

The V and J genes are TRBV5-1 and TRBJ1-1; a weak D match, TRBD1 (5 bases). V lost 0 bases, J lost 6 bases, and 15 bases lay in between. Per germline, CDR1 SGHRS and CDR2 YFSETQ. There are 15 residues in the CDR3. In DNA, the CDR3 is TGCGCCAGCAGCTTGGGGGGCCTTTCCCACGCTGAAGCTTTCTTT. Translating it yields CASSLGGLSHAEAFF.

This clone appeared a single time. CDR3 sequence: CASSLSGANTEAFF. CDR3 in DNA: TGTGCCAGCAGTTTATCTGGGGCGAACACTGAAGCTTTCTTT. The V call is TRBV27, the J call TRBJ1-1; D may be TRBD1 (5 bases). The CDR3 has 14 amino acids. The V gene lost 0 bases and the J gene lost 1 base, with 6 bases spanning the gap. The germline gives CDR1 MNHEY, CDR2 SMNVEV (reference sequence).

The genes are TRBV9 and TRBJ2-2; a weak D match, TRBD1 (5 bases). Per the germline V gene, CDR1 is SGDLS and CDR2 is YYNGEE. CDR3 length equals 15 residues. V was trimmed by 0 bases and J by 6 bases, leaving 12 bases between them. As DNA, the CDR3 is TGTGCCAGCAGCGTAGAGGTGGGGCGCCCCGGGGAGCTGTTTTTT. Translation gives CASSVEVGRPGELFF.

CDR3 in DNA: TGTGCCAGCAGCGTAGCGGGACAACAGGGTCCTAACTATGGCTACACCTTC. Amino acids: CASSVAGQQGPNYGYTF. The chain employs TRBV9 and TRBJ1-2; D perhaps matches TRBD1 (6 bases). Trimming left V 0 bases short and J 0 bases short, with 15 bases between. Germline V gene data show CDR1 as SGDLS and CDR2 as YYNGEE. The CDR3 spans 17 residues.

The chain links TRBV27 to TRBJ1-2; 7 bases align to TRBD1. V was clipped by 6 bases and J by 9 bases; unmatched bases: 7. The germline V gene encodes CDR1 MNHEY and CDR2 SMNVEV (reference sequence). The CDR3 has 12 residues. This chain's CDR3 is CASSDRAHSYTF. The CDR3 nucleotides read TGTGCCAGCAGCGACAGGGCGCATAGCTACACCTTC.

The chain carries TRBV29-1 and TRBJ1-1, with 7 bases lining up with TRBD1. Germline values: CDR1 SQVTM, CDR2 ANQGSEA. The CDR3 has 12 residues. Germline trimming cut 6 bases from V and 1 base from J; bases unmatched to any gene: 2. The CDR3 sequence is CSVTGANTEAFF. The CDR3 DNA reads TGCAGCGTCACAGGGGCGAACACTGAAGCTTTCTTT.

This clone showed up just a few times. This sample also contains other DNA sequences that code for the same CDR3. The rearrangement uses TRBV6-6 and TRBJ1-2; D gene ambiguous. V shed 3 bases and J shed 3 bases, with 5 bases lying between them. This CDR3 has 12 amino acids. In germline, CDR1 is MNHNY, CDR2 SVGAGI (reference sequence). CDR3 DNA: TGTGCCAGCAGTTATCGGGACTATGGCTACACCTTC. It codes for CASSYRDYGYTF.

CDR3 nucleotides: TGTGCCAGCAGCTCGCCGGGACTAGCGGGGGGGCTGGACGGGGAGCTGTTTTTT. It translates to CASSSPGLAGGLDGELFF. This sequence joins TRBV11-2 and TRBJ2-2; 16 bases are shared with TRBD2. The germline CDR1 and CDR2 sequences are SGHAT and FQNNGV. V gave up 4 bases and J gave up 7 bases; unmatched junction bases: 9. The CDR3 contains 18 residues.

CDR3 coding DNA: TGTGCCTACGACAGGGGGCCGAACACTGAAGCTTTCTTT. It yields the protein CAYDRGPNTEAFF. This chain joins TRBV30 and TRBJ1-1, with 10 bases lining up with TRBD1. This CDR3 has 13 residues. From germline, CDR1 is GTSNPN and CDR2 SVGIG (reference sequence). V dropped 7 bases and J dropped 1; count of bases not matched to a gene: 3. Based on the CDR3 plus reference TRBV30 and TRBJ1-1, the full variable domain is SQTIHQWPATLVQPVGSPLSLECTVEGTSNPNLYWYRQAAGRGLQLLFYSVGIGQISSEVPQNLSASRPQDRQFILSSKKLLLSDSGFYLCAYDRGPNTEAFFGQGTRLTVV.

This clone was seen a handful of times. The V call is TRBV12-3 or TRBV12-4, the J call TRBJ1-1; no clear D. V was clipped by 1 base and J by 4 bases, with 4 bases between them. This CDR3 region has 12 residues. DNA of the CDR3: TGTGCCAGCAGTTTAGGTAGCACTGAAGCTTTCTTT. Protein: CASSLGSTEAFF.

The chain links TRBV3-1 (or the pseudogene TRBV3-2) to TRBJ1-1; possibly TRBD1 for D (6 bases). The germline CDR1 and CDR2 sequences are LGHDT and YNNKEL (reference sequence). V lost 4 bases and J lost 2, with 11 bases in between. The CDR3 is 14 residues long. The CDR3 DNA reads TGTGCCAGCAGCCGGACCGGGACAAACACTGAAGCTTTCTTT. It encodes CASSRTGTNTEAFF.

The chain recombines TRBV19 with TRBJ2-7, with a weak D call TRBD2 (5 bases). The V and J ends lost 3 bases and 2 bases respectively, with 11 bases between them. The CDR3 is 14 amino acids. CDR1 is LNHDA and CDR2 is SQIVND in the germline V gene (reference sequence). The CDR3 region has the DNA TGTGCCAGTAGTATGGGAGAAGGCGCCTACGAGCAGTACTTC. This codes for CASSMGEGAYEQYF.